The present TCR beta chain was sequenced within a study of shared clonotypes between healthy human individuals. Study-wide findings and caveats: The study found lower generation probabilities in non-shared clonotypes than in those shared by all four donors.

For this clone: Its target is unknown.

TCRdb's copy holds only in-frame clones and misses some; the assay was immunoSEQ multiplex PCR. The table lists about 960,000 clones, roughly 72% of them singletons. Donation came from healthy HIV-negative adults that had no recent acute infections or vaccinations. Donors were Caucasian adults residing in Nashville, Tennessee, USA. The TCR sequence derives from a man aged 18 to 29 in good health. The sequenced sample consisted of memory CD4+ T cells sorted from blood. Subset meaning: CD45RA-negative fraction.

The CDR3 sequence: CASTPTGVRGNTIYF. The CDR3 nucleotides read TGTGCCAGCACCCCTACAGGAGTGAGAGGAAACACCATATATTTT. This chain joins TRBV9 and TRBJ1-3, with D possibly being TRBD1 (5 bases). Deletions cut 6 bases from V and 4 bases from J, with 17 bases between. This CDR3 is 15 amino acids long. CDR1 is SGDLS, CDR2 YYNGEE, per germline. The complete variable domain, with remaining parts taken from reference TRBV9 and TRBJ1-3, reads DSGVTQTPKHLITATGQRVTLRCSPRSGDLSVYWYQQSLDQGLQFLIQYYNGEERAKGNILERFSAQQFPDLHSELNLSSLELGDSALYFCASTPTGVRGNTIYFGEGSWLTVV.